This T cell receptor beta chain is drawn from a study of STAT3 mutations in large granular lymphocyte leukemia. On the study more broadly: Canonical activating STAT3 mutations were detected in roughly half of the longitudinally sequenced T-LGLL patients. Study-wide points: In T-cell large granular lymphocyte leukemia, about half of patients showed multiple immunodominant subclonotypes. In about 30% of the 18 patients, new TCR clonotypes emerged after therapy. In some patients, a small highly pathogenic clone possibly went undetected. Samples missed the first appearance of the clone.

TCRdb's table, derived via immunoSEQ multiplex PCR, lists solely in-frame clones and lacks some. Here the sample spans more than 10,000 clones, 81% being singletons. The CDR3 has 14 amino acids. CDR1 SGHNT and CDR2 YENEEA come from the germline V gene. Trimming pared 5 bases from V and 5 bases from J, leaving 12 bases between. Details on this clone: Its antigen is unidentified.

This receptor was identified in a man aged 55 to 70 with T-cell large granular lymphocyte leukemia. Some clones in this sample may be carry-over from other donors' samples. The V and J genes are TRBV11-3 and TRBJ2-2; D may be TRBD2 (6 bases). Sequenced sample: peripheral blood mononuclear cells. Written as DNA, the CDR3 is TGTGCCAGCAGCCCGGGAGATCGGACCGGGGAGCTGTTTTTT. Protein product: CASSPGDRTGELFF.